The present entry profiles one T cell receptor beta chain with its context. The antigen is unknown. Repertoires were generated with immunoSEQ multiplex PCR, while TCRdb's copy carries only in-frame clones and drops some. The table includes 2 million to 2.5 million clones, less than 95% detected once. This record belongs to a study of shared clonotypes between healthy human individuals. Whole-study context: There were three CD4 naive, three CD4 memory, two CD8 naive and one CD8 memory plates per donor.

CD8 cells classed as naive were CD45RO-negative and positively selected for CCR7, excluding terminally differentiated effector memory CD45RA+ cells. Germline V gene lookup returns CDR1 SGDLS and CDR2 YYNGEE. Deletions cut 4 bases from V and 4 bases from J, with 14 bases between. This CDR3 comprises 14 residues. Study-wide findings and caveats: Compared with clonotypes that all four donors shared, non-shared clonotypes had lower generation probabilities. Limitation of the genetic and exposure-history diversity represented came from the few donors.

This sequence joins TRBV9 and TRBJ1-1, with D possibly TRBD1 on 5 matching bases. The receptor was isolated from a man younger than 35 in good health. The sequenced sample consisted of naive CD8+ T cells sorted from blood. Here the CDR3 reads CASSRGVTGTEAFF. CDR3 in DNA: TGTGCCAGCAGCCGAGGGGTGACCGGCACTGAAGCTTTCTTT.